This is a list of T cell receptor beta chains from one sample in a study of regulatory T cells in long-lasting Graves disease. MiXCR, applied by TCRdb to the multiplex PCR reads, yields one record per CDR3 protein. The sample shows 310,000 or so distinct CDR3 sequences, around 20% of them seen only once. Specimen: peripheral blood mononuclear cells (PBMCs), collected when the disease was refractory, from a patient treated with antithyroid drugs. Receptor source: a female donor with Graves disease. Both conserved end residues are part of each CDR3. A D gene is named only where the DNA matches it firmly. The size field is filled for only some rows; it gives once, few, many or a size class.

abundance	v_gene	d_gene	j_gene	CDR3nt	CDR3aa
.	TRBV7-7	.	TRBJ1-1	TGTGCTAGCAGCCGAGCCAAGAAGCGAAAAGACCGCCTCGCTGAAGCTTTCTTT	CASSRAKKRKDRLAEAFF
.	TRBV19	.	TRBJ2-7	TGTGCCAGTAGTATTCAAACTGGGACCTACGAGCAGTACTTC	CASSIQTGTYEQYF
many	TRBV12-3/TRBV12-4	.	TRBJ1-5	.	CASSSSDSSNQPQHF
.	TRBV7-2	.	TRBJ2-7	TGTGCCAGCAGCTTAGAACGCGGGCTCTACGAGCAGTACTTC	CASSLERGLYEQYF
.	TRBV6-1	TRBD2	TRBJ2-7	TGTGCCAGCAGGGGACTAAACTCCTACGAGCAGTACTTC	CASRGLNSYEQYF
.	TRBV20-1	.	TRBJ1-4	TGCAGTGCGAATAGATATACAGGATCTAATGAAAAACTGTTTTTT	CSANRYTGSNEKLFF
many	TRBV28	.	TRBJ2-7	TGTGCCAGCAGTGCAGGGGTCGTGGTCGAGCAGTACTTC	CASSAGVVVEQYF
many	TRBV6-1	TRBD2	TRBJ2-7	TGTGCCAGCAGGTACAGCGGGAGCCCCCTTTCCGAGCAGTACTTC	CASRYSGSPLSEQYF
few	TRBV27	TRBD1	TRBJ1-2	TGTGCCAGCAGTAAAGGGGGCCCCGACTATGGCTACACCTTC	CASSKGGPDYGYTF
many	TRBV6-1	.	TRBJ1-1	TGTGCCAGCGACGGCTCACGGGGCACTGAAGCTTTCTTT	CASDGSRGTEAFF
.	TRBV28	.	TRBJ1-5	TGTGCCAGCGAGGAGACCGGCTCGGGGCAGCCCCAGCATTTT	CASEETGSGQPQHF
.	TRBV19	TRBD1	TRBJ1-2	TGTGCCAGTAGAGAATCGGACAGGGAGGATGGCTACACCTTC	CASRESDREDGYTF
.	TRBV20-1	TRBD1	TRBJ2-3	TGCAGTGTCATACGACAGGGGAGCACAGATACGCAGTATTTT	CSVIRQGSTDTQYF
many	TRBV20-1	.	TRBJ1-2	TGCAGTGCTACGACAGCCTTAGGCTATGGCTACACCTTC	CSATTALGYGYTF
few	TRBV14	TRBD1	TRBJ2-5	TGTGCCAGCAGCCGCGGACAGGGTGGTAGGGAGACCCAGTACTTC	CASSRGQGGRETQYF
.	TRBV19	.	TRBJ1-1	TGTGCCAGTACCCCATACGTGGGGCCGTTTGGGAACACTGAAGCTTTCTTT	CASTPYVGPFGNTEAFF
many	TRBV6-1	TRBD1	TRBJ2-7	TGTGCCAGCAGTCCGGGACAGCTGCTATACGAGCAGTACTTC	CASSPGQLLYEQYF
.	TRBV28	TRBD2	TRBJ2-1	TGTGCCAGCAGTTCTCCGCTAGCGGGGGGGTACAATGAGCAGTTCTTC	CASSSPLAGGYNEQFF
many	TRBV6-5	TRBD1	TRBJ1-2	TGTGCCAGCAGTTCGAGGGGACAGGGCTTCGTTGGCTACACCTTC	CASSSRGQGFVGYTF
.	TRBV19	TRBD2	TRBJ2-2	TGTGCCAGTAGACCCGGTCTAGCGGGAGCCCCACAGAGGGAGCTGTTTTTT	CASRPGLAGAPQRELFF
.	TRBV30	.	TRBJ2-5	TGTGCCTGGAGTAAAGGCCTCCAAGAGACCCAGTACTTC	CAWSKGLQETQYF
many	TRBV27	TRBD1	TRBJ2-7	TGTGCCAGCAGTCACCGGGACAGACTCTACGAGCAGTACTTC	CASSHRDRLYEQYF
.	TRBV7-2	TRBD2	TRBJ2-7	TGTGCCAGCAGCTTAGCTTCTAGCGGGAGGGCCACCTACGAGCAGTACTTC	CASSLASSGRATYEQYF
few	TRBV20-1	TRBD2	TRBJ2-5	TGCAGTCTCTGGGGGGGCCAAGAGACCCAGTACTTC	CSLWGGQETQYF
.	TRBV27	.	TRBJ1-5	TGTGCCAGCAGTTTAAGATTCGGAAGGGTCGGCCAGCCCCAGCATTTT	CASSLRFGRVGQPQHF
many	TRBV28	.	TRBJ1-2	TGTGCCAGCAGTCGGGGCGGGACCCAAGGTCATGGCTACACCTTC	CASSRGGTQGHGYTF
many	TRBV28	.	TRBJ2-7	TGTGCCAGCAGTTGGGGACACGCCTCCTACGAGCAGTACTTC	CASSWGHASYEQYF
few	TRBV12-3/TRBV12-4	.	TRBJ2-2	TGTGCCAGCAGCTCGACTAGTACGGCCGGGGAGCTGTTTTTT	CASSSTSTAGELFF
many	TRBV20-1	TRBD1	TRBJ1-2	TGCAGTGCTAACCCCTCGGACAGGGACTATGGCTACACCTTC	CSANPSDRDYGYTF
few	TRBV10-3	TRBD2	TRBJ2-2	TGTGCCATCAGTGAAACCCGCGGGGGGAGCGGGGAGCTGTTTTTT	CAISETRGGSGELFF
once	TRBV7-2	.	TRBJ1-2	TGTGCCAGCAGCTTTCGTCCGGGGGATGGCTACACCTTC	CASSFRPGDGYTF
.	TRBV30	.	TRBJ2-2	TGTGCTTTACAGGGAACGAACACCGGGGAGCTGTTTTTT	CALQGTNTGELFF
.	TRBV10-3	.	TRBJ1-2	TGTGCCATCAGCCCAGGGGAGGGGCACTATGGCTACACCTTC	CAISPGEGHYGYTF
few	TRBV19	.	TRBJ1-5	TGTGCCAGTGGAAATCATAACTGGGATCAGCCCCAGCATTTT	CASGNHNWDQPQHF
.	TRBV20-1	.	TRBJ1-3	TGCAGTGCTGGTTCAGGGCAGTTGAGCTCTGGAAACACCATATATTTT	CSAGSGQLSSGNTIYF
few	TRBV28	.	TRBJ2-7	TGTGCCAGCAGTATCCCAGGACAGAACTACGAGCAGTACTTC	CASSIPGQNYEQYF
many	TRBV20-1	.	TRBJ2-7	TGCAGTGCTAGAGCCTTCAACTCCTACGAGCAGTACTTC	CSARAFNSYEQYF
many	TRBV2	TRBD2	TRBJ2-7	TGTGCCAGCAGTGTGCGCGGGAGGGTCTACGAGCAGTACTTC	CASSVRGRVYEQYF
.	TRBV7-8	TRBD1	TRBJ1-5	TGTGCCAGCAGCGTGGACAGGATTAATCCTCAGCCCCAGCATTTT	CASSVDRINPQPQHF
.	TRBV5-1	.	TRBJ1-1	TGCGCCAGCAGCCCCGAATTGGGACGGACGAACACTGAAGCTTTCTTT	CASSPELGRTNTEAFF
many	TRBV20-1	TRBD1	TRBJ2-5	TGCAGTGCTCCGAGAAATAACAGGGGCGGTCAAGAGACCCAGTACTTC	CSAPRNNRGGQETQYF
.	TRBV30	.	TRBJ1-5	TGTGCCTGGGGCAGGGGCAATCAGCCCCAGCATTTT	CAWGRGNQPQHF
many	TRBV28	.	TRBJ1-2	TGTGCCAGCAGTCGCCGGGATTACTATGGCTACACCTTC	CASSRRDYYGYTF
few	TRBV7-9	.	TRBJ2-5	TGTGCCAGCAGCTTAGGGTCTACGGGGGAGACCCAGTACTTC	CASSLGSTGETQYF
few	TRBV20-1	.	TRBJ2-7	TGCAGTGCTAGAGATGCCCCTAGCGATCTCTACGAGCAGTACTTC	CSARDAPSDLYEQYF